This is a list of T cell receptor beta chains from one sample in a study of T cell responses to AZD1222 COVID-19 vaccine. Assay used: immunoSEQ multiplex PCR; TCRdb lists only in-frame clones, some missing. Here the sample spans 150,000 or so clones, 80% to 95% being singletons. The sequences come from peripheral blood, collected on day 0 of AZD1222 vaccination. Every receptor here comes from an adult in good health. CDR3s include the opening cysteine and the closing phenylalanine or tryptophan. A D gene is named only where the DNA matches it firmly. Only some rows state a clone size, as once, few, many or a class for expanded clones.

TRBV6-2/TRBV6-3	NA	TRBJ2-3	once	TGTGCCAGCAGTTACTCGCGAGAAAACACAGATACGCAGTATTTT	CASSYSRENTDTQYF
TRBV7-2	TRBD2	TRBJ2-5	NA	TGTGCCAGCAGCTCCGGACTAGCGGGGGGGCAAGAGACCCAGTACTTC	CASSSGLAGGQETQYF
TRBV28	TRBD1	TRBJ1-1	NA	TGTGCCAGCAGTTGGGGGACAGGCCTGAGGACTGAAGCTTTCTTT	CASSWGTGLRTEAFF
TRBV6-4	TRBD2	TRBJ2-2	NA	TGTGCCACCAGGGATAGCGGGAGTAACACCGGGGAGCTGTTTTTT	CATRDSGSNTGELFF
TRBV11-2	NA	TRBJ1-2	NA	TGTGCCAGCAGCGGACAGAACGGCTACACCTTC	CASSGQNGYTF
TRBV10-3	TRBD1	TRBJ1-6	NA	TGTGCCGCGCACCGGACAGGGGACCAGAATTCACCCCTCCACTTT	CAAHRTGDQNSPLHF
TRBV25-1	TRBD1	TRBJ2-6	once	TGTGCCAGCAGTGGCCACAGGGGGCTCTCTGGGGCCAACGTCCTGACTTTC	CASSGHRGLSGANVLTF
TRBV7-5	NA	TRBJ2-7	NA	TGTGTCAGAAGCTTAGGTCGGGACAGGGATTACGAGCAGTACTTC	CVRSLGRDRDYEQYF
TRBV7-2	NA	TRBJ1-2	NA	TGTGCCAGCAGCTTAGCCCAGACAGTCTATGGCTACACCTTC	CASSLAQTVYGYTF
TRBV28	NA	TRBJ1-5	NA	TGTGCCAGCAGTGAGGGTACCAGCAATCAGCCCCAGCATTTT	CASSEGTSNQPQHF
TRBV4-1	TRBD1	TRBJ1-3	NA	TGCGCCAGCAGCCCAAGACAGGGGGCTGGAAACACCATATATTTT	CASSPRQGAGNTIYF
TRBV7-2	TRBD2	TRBJ2-3	NA	TGTGCCAGCAGCTTAGGGCTAGCGGGAGCTGGGAAAGATACGCAGTATTTT	CASSLGLAGAGKDTQYF
TRBV4-3	NA	TRBJ2-1	NA	TGCGCCAGCAGCCAAGATGACCGAACCTACAATGAGCAGTTCTTC	CASSQDDRTYNEQFF
TRBV11-2	TRBD1	TRBJ1-1	NA	TGTGCCAGCAGCTCCAGGACAGGGGTCGAAAGGTGGGCTTTCTTT	CASSSRTGVERWAFF
TRBV5-4	TRBD1	TRBJ1-2	NA	TGTGCCAGCAGCGATAGGGACAGGGGAAGAGGAGGCTACACCTTC	CASSDRDRGRGGYTF
TRBV6-5	NA	TRBJ1-1	NA	TGTGCCAGCACCTACGAGGGCGAAACTGAAGCTTTCTTT	CASTYEGETEAFF
TRBV10-3	NA	TRBJ2-1	NA	TGTGCCATCAGTGAGTGGGACCCTAGGCAGCCGAGGGGTGAGCAGTTCTTC	CAISEWDPRQPRGEQFF
TRBV28	NA	TRBJ1-6	NA	TGTGCCAGCAGGACACTTCCTGGCTCACCCCTCCACTTT	CASRTLPGSPLHF
TRBV7-2	NA	TRBJ1-1	NA	TGTGCCAGCAGCTTAGGACCCACGGGTGGGACTGAAGCTTTCTTT	CASSLGPTGGTEAFF
TRBV7-8	TRBD2	TRBJ2-3	NA	TGTGCCAGCAGCTTAAGCGGACTAGGCGGGAGCTGGGATACGCAGTATTTT	CASSLSGLGGSWDTQYF
TRBV9	NA	TRBJ2-1	NA	TGTGCCAGCAGCGGTGCTGAGCAGTTCTTC	CASSGAEQFF
TRBV2	NA	TRBJ2-7	NA	TGTGCCAGCAGTGAGGCCAGGGTCTACGAGCAGTACTTC	CASSEARVYEQYF
TRBV2	NA	TRBJ2-7	NA	TGTGCCAGCAAATCTTATGAGCAGTACTTC	CASKSYEQYF
TRBV30	NA	TRBJ1-6	NA	TGTGCCTGGGGCGCAGGGAGTGATTCACCCCTCCACTTT	CAWGAGSDSPLHF
TRBV4-3	NA	TRBJ1-2	NA	TGCGCCAGCAGCCACCTCGAGGGGCCCTATGGCTACACCTTC	CASSHLEGPYGYTF
TRBV19	NA	TRBJ1-6	NA	TGTGCCAGTGGGGACGGATTTTTCTCCTATAATTCACCCCTCCACTTT	CASGDGFFSYNSPLHF
TRBV12-3/TRBV12-4	NA	TRBJ1-4	NA	TGTGCCAGCAGTTTATTGGCGGGTGAAAAACTGTTTTTT	CASSLLAGEKLFF
TRBV19	NA	TRBJ2-5	NA	TGTGCCAGTAGTGAAACAGCGTTTGAGACCCAGTACTTC	CASSETAFETQYF
TRBV11-2	NA	TRBJ1-4	NA	TGTGCCAGCAGCTTAGCGGGGTTGAGTGAAAAACTGTTTTTT	CASSLAGLSEKLFF
TRBV5-1	TRBD1	TRBJ2-7	NA	TGCGCCAGCACCGACAGGGACAGGGGGTACTACGAGCAGTACTTC	CASTDRDRGYYEQYF
TRBV12-5	NA	TRBJ2-5	NA	TGTGCTAGTGGTTCTTACAGGGGGCTTAAGCGGGAGGTACTGGAGACCCAGTACTTC	CASGSYRGLKREVLETQYF
TRBV9	NA	TRBJ2-1	NA	TGTGCCAGCAGCGTTCTAAATGAGCAGTTCTTC	CASSVLNEQFF
TRBV7-2	NA	TRBJ1-2	once	TGTGCCAGCAGCTTGCCCTGGCGTGGCTACACCTTC	CASSLPWRGYTF
TRBV28	TRBD2	TRBJ2-2	NA	TGTGCCAGCAGCAAGCGGGAGTGGTCCGGGGAGCTGTTTTTT	CASSKREWSGELFF
TRBV7-9	NA	TRBJ2-3	once	TGTGCCAGCACCTACAGGTCAGATACGCAGTATTTT	CASTYRSDTQYF
TRBV19	NA	TRBJ1-5	NA	TGTGCCAGTAGTATTGGCCCTGGCGGCCGACGGCATTTT	CASSIGPGGRRHF
TRBV5-3	TRBD2	TRBJ2-3	NA	TGTGCCAGAAGCTTGGTGCGGCGGGAGTCGGATACGCAGTATTTT	CARSLVRRESDTQYF
TRBV24-1	NA	TRBJ1-2	once	TGTGCCACCAGTGGAGCGACAGCTCTCTATGGCTACACCTTC	CATSGATALYGYTF
TRBV9	NA	TRBJ1-2	NA	TGTGCCAGCAGCGCGGGTCCGGGCCCCGAAAAGGATGGCTACACCTTC	CASSAGPGPEKDGYTF
TRBV5-4	TRBD2	TRBJ2-5	NA	TGTGCCAGCAGTACCTCGGGACTAGCGGGAGGTGAGACCCAGTACTTC	CASSTSGLAGGETQYF
TRBV2	NA	TRBJ2-2	NA	TGTGCCAGCAGTCTTGGTTTCACCGGGGAGCTGTTTTTT	CASSLGFTGELFF
TRBV27	NA	TRBJ2-7	NA	TGTGCCAGCAGTTTCAAGGCCAGCTCACCCACGACCCACGAGCAGTACTTC	CASSFKASSPTTHEQYF
TRBV2	TRBD1	TRBJ1-2	NA	TGTGCCAGCACGCGACAGGGGGCGATTGGCTACACCTTC	CASTRQGAIGYTF
TRBV6-5	NA	TRBJ1-6	NA	TGTGCCAGCAGTATGGGGACATGGAATAATTCACCCCTCCACTTT	CASSMGTWNNSPLHF
TRBV5-5	NA	TRBJ2-2	NA	TGTGCCAGCAGCTGGGGGGCACGAGCGGAACTTGGCACCGGGGAGCTGTTTTTT	CASSWGARAELGTGELFF
TRBV18	TRBD1	TRBJ1-5	few	TGTGCCAGCTCACCCACAGGGGGATCCCTCGGGAATCAGCCCCAGCATTTT	CASSPTGGSLGNQPQHF
TRBV16	NA	TRBJ1-2	NA	TGTGCCAGCAGCCCCAGGGTCTATGGCTACACCTTC	CASSPRVYGYTF
TRBV6-4	NA	TRBJ2-3	once	TGTGCCAGCAGTGACTCGACAGCTAGGGGAGATACGCAGTATTTT	CASSDSTARGDTQYF
TRBV15	NA	TRBJ1-5	NA	TGTGCCACCAGACTTGGACCGGTAGATCAGCCCCAGCATTTT	CATRLGPVDQPQHF
TRBV6-5	TRBD1	TRBJ1-1	NA	TGTGCCGCTATAGGGGGCGTGACTGAAGCTTTCTTT	CAAIGGVTEAFF
TRBV15	TRBD2	TRBJ2-1	NA	TGTGCCACCAGCAGAGATTACCCGGGACTAGCGGGAAACAATGAGCAGTTCTTC	CATSRDYPGLAGNNEQFF
TRBV7-2	TRBD2	TRBJ2-7	NA	TGTGCCAGCACCCTGTTTAGCGGGAGGGCCGAGCAGTACTTC	CASTLFSGRAEQYF
TRBV12-5	NA	TRBJ1-3	NA	TGTGCTAGTGGTTTGGGGGGAGTGGGCGCTGGAAACACCATATATTTT	CASGLGGVGAGNTIYF